This T cell receptor (beta chain) appears in the sequencing data of a study of PD-1 blockade in classical Hodgkin lymphoma (dated by TCRdb to 2018 to 2020). Notes on the research overall: Nivolumab dosing was 3 mg/kg intravenously every 2 weeks, continuing until either disease progression or unacceptable toxicity. The study used TCR beta sequencing and CyTOF to define a peripheral blood immune signature of response to PD-1 blockade in classical Hodgkin lymphoma. The research as a whole found: Trial patients achieving complete response had baseline diversity similar to newly diagnosed patients, whereas partial responders and progressors had significantly lower diversity. The study was restricted to a single clinical trial cohort, and the causes of repertoire differences, possibly disease activity or prior therapy, were left undefined. Patients starting nivolumab less than 1 year after ASCT had lower diversity and were excluded from later analyses to avoid confounding by immune reconstitution. A significant rise by C4D1 was seen in CD4+ but not CD8+ TCR diversity (p=0.0027 vs p=0.16), with the rise being most apparent in complete responders (p=0.02). Baseline TCR diversity was reported as lower in newly diagnosed patients than in healthy donors, and lower still in relapsed/refractory patients.

The sample's time point label is to be understood as: cycle 1 day 1 (C1D1), immediately before nivolumab initiation. All trial patients had relapsed after autologous stem cell transplantation, with cohorts A, B and C differing in prior brentuximab vedotin exposure. Magnetic negative selection with a Miltenyi CD8+ T cell isolation kit was used to purify CD8+ T cells from thawed PBMCs. The trial cohort included roughly 60 patients with relapsed/refractory classical Hodgkin lymphoma, and each patient had a best overall response of complete response, partial response or progressive disease. Trial patients were treated with single-agent nivolumab in the multi-cohort phase II CheckMate 205 trial. An independent review committee assessed best overall response by applying the 2007 International Working Group response criteria. Trial PBMCs were obtained immediately prior to nivolumab initiation (C1D1) and on therapy at cycle 2 day 1 and cycle 4 day 1. After peripheral blood was drawn into 8 mL Vacutainer Cell Preparation Tubes, PBMCs were isolated by centrifugation and then cryopreserved. Purified CD4+ and CD8+ fractions were generated only in cases for which an additional PBMC sample was available. Magnetically labelled cells were depleted on LS columns in a quadroMACS separator, and the flow-through was collected as the purified fraction.

The Qiagen DNeasy kit was used to extract genomic DNA both from unsorted PBMCs and from the negatively selected CD4+ and CD8+ fractions. TCR beta CDR3 regions were amplified by immunoSEQ multiplex PCR using primers annealing to V and J segments. A synthetic immune receptor repertoire was used to minimize amplification bias, and any remaining bias was removed computationally after sequencing. The source study handled its data this way. Repertoire diversity was quantified as the Shannon entropy index using custom Python scripts. Unsorted, CD4+ and CD8+ repertoires were analyzed separately, except in combined analyses where CD4+ and CD8+ sequences were merged in silico. A clone was considered expanded if an increase in frequency of at least 2-fold after treatment relative to C1D1 was found, and a pseudocount of 0.5 was applied to clones undetected at baseline. Clones with 0 or 1 copy at C1D1 were defined as singleton clones, while clones with 2 or more copies were defined as non-singleton clones. Clones expanded in unsorted samples were assigned a CD4+, CD8+ or unknown annotation through matching of protein sequences in sorted samples from the same patient. Wilcoxon tests were applied to paired samples to test diversity changes from C1D1 to C4D1. Held by TCRdb, this immuneACCESS table contains in-frame sequences only and omits some clones. Under half of the omission traces to an unresolved V gene where checked; the cause of the rest is unknown. Clone size and the V and J calls come from that table; the DNA yielded D and trimming. Across this sample there are a few thousand clones, with roughly 74% seen only once. Jointly, the top ten make up around 18% of the sample.

Taking its sample share into account, this clone is large (0.1 to 1%). Its antigen is currently not known. No base quality information exists; no much larger clone differs at one position. Spanning cysteine to phenylalanine, the CDR3 consists of 12 amino acids. CDR3 DNA is the only sequence kept; it has 36 bases, read in frame from the first base. CDR1 and CDR2 are drawn from the germline V gene (reference sequence): SEHNR, FQNEAQ. The trim is 4 bases for V and 11 bases for J, with a gap of 14 bases between the germline ends. The chain is made from TRBV7-9 and TRBJ1-1, with no D gene named confidently. Source: CD8+ T cells from blood, taken at baseline. The sequence was collected from a human donor with classical Hodgkin lymphoma. The CDR3 loop reads CASSSDREEAFF. In nucleotides, the sequence is TGTGCCAGCAGCTCGGACCGCGAAGAGGCTTTCTTT.